The rows below give T cell receptor beta chains drawn from one sample of a study of control samples from healthy donors and cancer patients. Using immunoSEQ multiplex PCR, the repertoire was profiled, and TCRdb retains in-frame clones only, with some absent. The table lists just over 150,000 clones, roughly 92% of them singletons, with around 2.2% in the top ten. Material for sequencing was blood. The receptor source for this set is a man over 45 in good health. Each CDR3 is given with its conserved first and last residue.

TRBV29-1,CSVITGGGGNTIYF
TRBV6-6,CASIEGSGSAGQPQHF
TRBV5-6,CASSLDEEKLFF
TRBV28,CASRPGLAGPYEQYF
TRBV28,CASSATSGTKGTGELFF
TRBV2,CASRAGVSETQYF
TRBV28,CASRMEGYGYTF
TRBV10-1,CASSDADRNEQYF
TRBV11-3,CASSSQGAWGETQYF
TRBV9,CASSVGAPRDLSSYNEQFF
TRBV27,CASRGLQGPSYEQYF
TRBV6-5,CASSYSGQDPGNTIYF
TRBV4-2,CASSPGGADEKLFF
TRBV20-1,CSAIGNYGYTF
TRBV5-1,CASSRTTSTDTQYF
TRBV5-5,CASSFLPSGSGEQYF
TRBV29-1,CSVEFPSDEQFF
TRBV28,CASSFGQPQETQYF
TRBV27,CASSLNRDRPYGYTF
TRBV3-1/TRBV3-2,CASSLTSATSTDTQYF
TRBV4-1,CASSQPTSGRREQFF
TRBV12-3/TRBV12-4,CASRESMNTEAFF
TRBV5-1,CASSQEAGNTGELFF
TRBV5-4,CASSETVNTEAFF
TRBV4-2,CASSQASGRGQETQYF
TRBV5-6,CASSLVKNTEAFF
TRBV7-9,CASSSGTPSSGANVLTF
TRBV19,CASSPTGGAAQPQHF
TRBV3-1/TRBV3-2,CASSQGAGQAITESYEQYF
TRBV5-1,CASSFSGLAGLTDTQYF
TRBV6-4,CASSPSGSSYNEQFF
TRBV15,CATSRDAAIYEQYF
TRBV25-1,CASSDYSGTGDNQPQHF
TRBV6-6,CASQTGAGNTIYF
TRBV18,CASSRGLAGNLFF
TRBV15,CATSGAGDRYEQYF
TRBV6-2/TRBV6-3,CASSRRQLTTDTQYF
TRBV19,CASISPGGGDEKLFF
TRBV5-4,CASSLGGAGATGELFF
TRBV5-1,CASSLDYAYEQYF
TRBV6-4,CASSESQGNNQPQHF
TRBV27,CASSSLIWARGPYEQYF
TRBV19,CASIPPGLDYGYTF
TRBV15,CATSTRGRTGANVLTF
TRBV7-9,CASSLPLAYEQYF
TRBV5-6,CASSWDRGTGELFF
TRBV28,CASRQGAVRNIQYF
TRBV4-1,CASSQGDTNYEQYF
TRBV24-1,CATSDRTQGKQYF
TRBV2,CASMRTGGTGELFF
TRBV27,CASSLSGWGYEQYF
TRBV15,CATSRDRIGRNIQYF
TRBV27,CASSSFSTSGLAKNIQYF
TRBV27,CASSFRREPSYEQYF
TRBV7-9,CASRGTVWRQPQHF